The 25 T cell receptor beta chains in this list originate from one sample, sequenced in a study of T cells in Graves' hyperthyroidism and ophthalmopathy. Using RNA transcripts as the source, TCR beta CDR3 regions were amplified. The primer set for the first-round RT-PCR of the TCR CDR3 was HTBI. TCRdb re-analysed the multiplex PCR reads in MiXCR, keeping a single row per CDR3 protein. The table records hundreds of thousands of distinct CDR3 sequences, more than 11% of them present only once. Material for sequencing was blood. The receptors originated from a woman aged 30 to 39 with Graves' hyperthyroidism that later progressed to Graves' ophthalmopathy.

This clonotype was observed a few times. V is TRBV7-2 and J is TRBJ1-2, with D unresolved. The CDR3 extends over 14 amino acids. V lost 5 bases and J 4 bases, leaving 14 bases between the germline ends. Germline values: CDR1 SGHTA, CDR2 FQGNSA. The CDR3 DNA sequence: TGTGCCAGCAGCCCGAGAGGGCTGGGCTATGGCTACACCTTC. Translated: CASSPRGLGYGYTF.

This clonotype was observed at least ten times. The rearrangement links TRBV28 to TRBJ2-1, with D maybe TRBD2 (5 bases). CDR1 is MDHEN, CDR2 SYDVKM, per germline. The CDR3 contains 15 residues. Trimming pared 6 bases from V and 0 bases from J, leaving 12 bases between. CDR3 coding DNA: TGTGCCAGCAGCCCTAGCCCGAGCTCCTACAATGAGCAGTTCTTC. This sequence encodes CASSPSPSSYNEQFF.

This clonotype appeared a few times. The rearrangement joins TRBV12-3 or TRBV12-4 to TRBJ1-1; D is ambiguous. Trimming took off 5 bases at V and 2 bases at J, with 18 bases between the two ends. The CDR3 totals 16 residues. In DNA form, the CDR3 reads TGTGCCAGCAGTCCGGGATCACCGGCAAAAAACACTGAAGCTTTCTTT. It translates to CASSPGSPAKNTEAFF.

This clonotype was counted only a few times. This rearrangement joins TRBV18 to TRBJ2-7; D call uncertain. This CDR3 contains 18 residues. Trimming pared 1 base from V and 2 bases from J, leaving 21 bases between. Looked up from germline, CDR1 is KGHSH and CDR2 is LQKENI. CDR3 DNA sequence: TGTGCCAGCTCACCACTGCTCCCCGATGGTTCCATCCCCTACGAGCAGTACTTC. This translates into CASSPLLPDGSIPYEQYF.

This clonotype showed up many times. The chain employs TRBV6-1 and TRBJ1-5, with D unclear. This CDR3 has 14 residues. Germline V gives CDR1 MNHNS, CDR2 SASEGT. V was shortened by 2 bases and J by 3 bases, with 8 bases between the two germline ends. The CDR3 DNA reads TGTGCCAGCAGTGAAAACAGCATCAATCAGCCCCAGCATTTT. Translating it yields CASSENSINQPQHF.

The table lists this clonotype with a few counts. The chain uses TRBV10-1 and TRBJ2-7; 8 positions match TRBD1. Unmatched junction bases numbered 11, after V lost 6 bases and J lost 4 bases. The germline V gene has CDR1 WNHNN and CDR2 SYGVQD (reference sequence). This CDR3 has 15 residues. CDR3 amino acids: CASSPGQVKNYEQYF. CDR3 in DNA: TGCGCCAGCAGCCCGGGACAGGTCAAGAATTACGAGCAGTACTTC.

This clonotype was seen many times. The V gene is TRBV30, the J gene TRBJ2-1; D gene uncertain. Germline CDR1 is GTSNPN and CDR2 is SVGIG (reference sequence). Trimming pared 3 bases from V and 6 bases from J, leaving 3 bases between. The CDR3 consists of 10 residues. The CDR3 DNA reads TGTGCCTGGAGGGTCAATGAGCAGTTCTTC. Amino acids: CAWRVNEQFF.

This clonotype was counted between two and nine times. A much larger clone lies one base from this, so it may be a read error. As DNA, the CDR3 is TGTGCCAGCGGTCCGCAACAAGCCTCCTACGAGCAGTACTTC. Translation: CASGPQQASYEQYF. V is TRBV2 and J is TRBJ2-7; D call uncertain. V was trimmed by 8 bases and J by 0 bases, leaving 14 bases between them. This CDR3 is 14 amino acids long. CDR1 is SNHLY and CDR2 is FYNNEI in the germline V gene.

A few counts support this clonotype. The chain has TRBV6-1 and TRBJ2-7, with TRBD2 as a possible D gene (5 bases). Germline V gene lookup returns CDR1 MNHNS and CDR2 SASEGT. V was trimmed by 2 bases and J by 6 bases, leaving 17 bases between them. CDR3 length: 15 amino acids. The CDR3 nucleotides are TGTGCCAGCAGTGAATTTGGGAGCGTCCCTGGCGAGCAGTACTTC. Translation gives CASSEFGSVPGEQYF.

This clonotype was counted many times. The V gene is TRBV12-3 or TRBV12-4, the J gene TRBJ2-7; D is perhaps TRBD2 (5 bases). The CDR3 consists of 13 residues. V was clipped by 6 bases and J by 6 bases, with 15 bases between them. This chain's CDR3 is CASSPGVVSEQYF. The CDR3 DNA is TGTGCCAGCAGCCCCGGGGTAGTAAGCGAGCAGTACTTC.

Concerning this clonotype itself: A read error is possible here, since a much larger clone lies one base away. The chain is built from TRBV12-3 or TRBV12-4 and TRBJ2-2; D is undetermined. V was cut by 7 bases and J by 1 base, with 10 bases left in between. This CDR3 has 14 residues. CDR3 sequence: CASTPDGNTGELFF. The CDR3 region has the DNA TGTGCCAGCACCCCGGACGGGAACACCGGGGAGCTGTTTTTT.

This clonotype was seen a few times. The junction departs from the called germline gene at one end, perhaps through a read error. The chain carries TRBV27 and TRBJ1-1; 8 nucleotides agree with TRBD1. There are 14 residues in the CDR3. CDR1 and CDR2 from the germline V gene are MNHEY and SMNVEV (reference sequence). CDR3 loop: CASSSGGANTGAFF. For the CDR3, the DNA is TGTGCCAGCAGTTCAGGGGGCGCGAACACTGGAGCTTTCTTT.

V is TRBV7-8 and J is TRBJ2-1; 8 nucleotides agree with TRBD2. Germline V gives CDR1 SGHVS, CDR2 FQNEAQ. Losses at the gene ends were 3 bases for V and 6 bases for J; bases not matched to a gene: 7. The CDR3 is 15 residues long. The CDR3 DNA reads TGTGCCAGCAGCTTTCCGGGACTAGACGCCAATGAGCAGTTCTTC. The encoded protein is CASSFPGLDANEQFF.

This clonotype was detected ten times or more. This rearrangement joins TRBV5-1 to TRBJ2-5; D is undetermined. Germline loops: CDR1 SGHRS, CDR2 YFSETQ. CDR3 length equals 16 residues. V lost 1 base and J lost 1, with 14 bases in between. CDR3 in amino acids: CASSLWLGVIQETQYF. For the CDR3, the DNA is TGCGCCAGCAGCTTGTGGCTCGGCGTAATCCAAGAGACCCAGTACTTC. The entire variable domain, with the rest obtained from reference TRBV5-1 and TRBJ2-5, is as follows: KAGVTQTPRYLIKTRGQQVTLSCSPISGHRSVSWYQQTPGQGLQFLFEYFSETQRNKGNFPGRFSGRQFSNSRSEMNVSTLELGDSALYLCASSLWLGVIQETQYFGPGTRLLVL.

This clonotype appeared many times. V gene TRBV20-1 combines with J gene TRBJ2-5, with D perhaps TRBD1 (5 bases). V gave up 7 bases and J gave up 3 bases, with 15 bases separating them. CDR3 length: 13 residues. The germline V gene encodes CDR1 DFQATT and CDR2 SNEGSKA (reference sequence). DNA of the CDR3: TGCAGTGATGCGACCCAGGGTGAAGAGACCCAGTACTTC. As protein: CSDATQGEETQYF.

There are many counts of this clonotype. This chain links TRBV18 with TRBJ1-2, with D uncertain. The V gene's germline CDR1 is KGHSH and CDR2 LQKENI. This CDR3 comprises 14 residues. The V end lost 6 bases, the J end lost 7 bases, and 18 bases lay between the germline ends. The CDR3 DNA reads TGTGCCAGCTCCCCCCAAGGAGGGTTAGTTGGCTACACCTTC. Amino acids: CASSPQGGLVGYTF.

This clonotype was observed at least ten times. V and J are TRBV28 and TRBJ1-4, with TRBD1 matching over 7 bases. Germline-derived CDR1 and CDR2 are MDHEN and SYDVKM. J lost 8 bases, V lost 6 bases, and 12 bases had no gene match. The CDR3 sequence is 15 residues long. CDR3 in DNA: TGTGCCAGCAGCCACTTGACAGGGTCCGGGGAAAAACTGTTTTTT. Translated: CASSHLTGSGEKLFF.

This clonotype was seen many times. The V gene is TRBV11-2, the J gene TRBJ1-1; D ambiguous. CDR3 length: 14 amino acids. Trimming removed 3 bases from V and 4 bases from J, with 12 bases in between. The V gene's germline CDR1 is SGHAT and CDR2 FQNNGV. DNA of the CDR3: TGTGCCAGCAGCTTCGGGAGCTCCGGCACTGAAGCTTTCTTT. Amino acid sequence: CASSFGSSGTEAFF.

This clonotype was seen ten or more times. J is TRBJ1-2 and V is TRBV11-2; D ambiguous. V gave up 2 bases and J gave up 0 bases, with 10 bases separating them. CDR3 length: 15 residues. Germline V gene lookup returns CDR1 SGHAT and CDR2 FQNNGV. CDR3 sequence: CASSLSAGTNYGYTF. The DNA of the CDR3 is TGTGCCAGCAGCTTATCTGCGGGGACTAACTATGGCTACACCTTC.

Turning to this clonotype: The junction departs from the called germline gene at one end, perhaps through a read error. The chain employs TRBV7-2 and TRBJ2-1; 8 bases line up with TRBD2. The CDR3 is 15 residues long. Per the germline V gene, CDR1 is SGHTA and CDR2 is FQGNSA. This CDR3 is CASSLAGLLYNEQFF. The CDR3 DNA reads as TGTGCCAGCAGTTTAGCGGGACTCCTCTACAATGAGCAGTTCTTC.

At least ten counts were recorded for this clonotype. The chain employs TRBV3-1 and TRBJ2-3; 9 nucleotides match TRBD1. The CDR3 length is 15 residues. CDR1 and CDR2 from the germline V gene are LGHDT and YNNKEL (reference sequence). With V trimmed by 2 bases and J by 4 bases, 4 bases remained unmatched. The CDR3 here is CASSQRTGGADTQYF. The CDR3 DNA sequence: TGTGCCAGCAGCCAACGCACAGGGGGCGCAGATACGCAGTATTTT.

This clonotype was detected ten times or more. The genes are TRBV19 and TRBJ1-1; D gene ambiguous. The CDR3 spans 17 residues. The V and J ends lost 7 bases and 0 bases respectively, with 21 bases between them. The germline CDR1 and CDR2 sequences are LNHDA and SQIVND (reference sequence). DNA for the CDR3: TGTGCCAGTACTCCGGGTCCGGCCGGGTCCATGAACACTGAAGCTTTCTTT. This sequence encodes CASTPGPAGSMNTEAFF.

This clonotype was seen many times. The chain links TRBV10-3 to TRBJ1-2; tentative D call: TRBD1 (6 bases). V was trimmed by 10 bases and J by 6 bases, leaving 15 bases between them. The CDR3 length is 12 residues. CDR1 is ENHRY and CDR2 is SYGVKD in the germline V gene. CDR3 nucleotide sequence: TGTGCCACGAGCAGGGGCCAAGATGGCTACACCTTC. It is translated as CATSRGQDGYTF.

This clonotype has ten or more counts. The J gene is TRBJ2-1, the V gene TRBV2; 14 bases map to TRBD2. The germline V gene encodes CDR1 SNHLY and CDR2 FYNNEI. V trimming: 6 bases; J trimming: 9 bases; junction bases outside the gene matches: 10. The CDR3 is made up of 16 amino acids. CDR3 region: CASRLRLAGGKGEQFF. CDR3 DNA: TGTGCCAGCAGACTCAGACTAGCGGGAGGGAAAGGTGAGCAGTTCTTC.

Notes on this clonotype: A much larger clone sits a single nucleotide away, making a read error possible. V usage is TRBV30 and J usage is TRBJ2-1; a weak D match, TRBD2 (5 bases). Germline V gene data show CDR1 as GTSNPN and CDR2 as SVGIG (reference sequence). The CDR3 is 16 residues long. Written as DNA, the CDR3 is TGTGCCGGGAGTGTCCCGAGCGGCCCCTCCTACAATGAGCAGTTCTTC. It codes for CAGSVPSGPSYNEQFF.